A few counts support the clone carrying this TCR beta chain. The antigen is unknown. This entry comes from a study of T cell repertoires in cytomegalovirus infection. Study results and caveats: The response measured ex vivo was dominated by TCR beta clonotypes (HLA-C-restricted and CMV-specific).

From the reads, TCRdb called clonotypes with MiXCR, one entry per CDR3 protein. The table has some 500,000 distinct CDR3 sequences, roughly 42% seen once; the top ten hold 48%. This CDR3 comprises 14 residues. The V and J ends lost 7 bases and 8 bases, in that order; junction bases with no gene match: 13. This specimen consisted of cultured PBMCs, obtained from culture after CMV antigen stimulation. The rearrangement links TRBV12-3 or TRBV12-4 to TRBJ1-2, with TRBD1 identical over 7 bases. This receptor was taken from a human donor in good health (CMV status not recorded). Some clones in this sample may be carry-over from other donors' samples. CDR3 in DNA: TGTGCCAGCATCCACACGACAGGGTCGGAGGGCTACACCTTC. It translates to CASIHTTGSEGYTF.